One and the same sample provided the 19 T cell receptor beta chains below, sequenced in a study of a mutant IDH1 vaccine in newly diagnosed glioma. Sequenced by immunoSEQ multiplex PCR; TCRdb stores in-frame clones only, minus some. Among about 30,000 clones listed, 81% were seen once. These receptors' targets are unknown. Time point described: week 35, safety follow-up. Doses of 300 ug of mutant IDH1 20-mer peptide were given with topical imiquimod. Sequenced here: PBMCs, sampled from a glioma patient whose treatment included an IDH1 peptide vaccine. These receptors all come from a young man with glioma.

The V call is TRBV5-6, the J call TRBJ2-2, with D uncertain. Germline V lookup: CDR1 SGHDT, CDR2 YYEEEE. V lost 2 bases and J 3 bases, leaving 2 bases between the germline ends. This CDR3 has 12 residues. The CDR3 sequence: CASSFHTGELFF. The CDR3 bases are TGTGCCAGCAGCTTTCACACCGGGGAGCTGTTTTTT.

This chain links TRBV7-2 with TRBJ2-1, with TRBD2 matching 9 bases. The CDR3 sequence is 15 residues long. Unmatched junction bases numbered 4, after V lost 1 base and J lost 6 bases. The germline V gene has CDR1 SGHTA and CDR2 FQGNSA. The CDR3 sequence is CASSLGRAGGNEQFF. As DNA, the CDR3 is TGTGCCAGCAGCTTAGGGAGAGCGGGAGGCAATGAGCAGTTCTTC. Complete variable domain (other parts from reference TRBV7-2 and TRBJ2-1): GAGVSQSPSNKVTEKGKDVELRCDPISGHTALYWYRQSLGQGLEFLIYFQGNSAPDKSGLPSDRFSAERTGGSVSTLTIQRTQQEDSAVYLCASSLGRAGGNEQFFGPGTRLTVL.

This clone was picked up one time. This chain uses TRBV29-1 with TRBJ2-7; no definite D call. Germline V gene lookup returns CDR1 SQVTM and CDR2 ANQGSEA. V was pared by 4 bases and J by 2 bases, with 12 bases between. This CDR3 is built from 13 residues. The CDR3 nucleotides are TGCAGCGTTGTTGGTGAACTGCCCTACGAGCAGTACTTC. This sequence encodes CSVVGELPYEQYF.

The CDR3 DNA follows: TGTGCCAGCAGCTTAGGGACTAGCTTCGAGCAGTACTTC. Translating gives CASSLGTSFEQYF. The rearrangement uses TRBV11-2 and TRBJ2-7; 8 bases agree with TRBD2. Germline loops: CDR1 SGHAT, CDR2 FQNNGV. This CDR3 contains 13 residues. The trim removed 1 base at V and 6 bases at J, leaving 2 bases unmatched. Based on the CDR3 plus reference TRBV11-2 and TRBJ2-7, the full variable domain is EAGVAQSPRYKIIEKRQSVAFWCNPISGHATLYWYQQILGQGPKLLIQFQNNGVVDDSQLPKDRFSAERLKGVDSTLKIQPAKLEDSAVYLCASSLGTSFEQYFGPGTRLTVT.

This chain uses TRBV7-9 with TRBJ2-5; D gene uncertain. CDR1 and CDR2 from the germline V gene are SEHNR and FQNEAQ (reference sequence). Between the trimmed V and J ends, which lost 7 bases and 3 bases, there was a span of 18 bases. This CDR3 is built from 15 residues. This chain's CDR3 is CASIQTRHSEETQYF. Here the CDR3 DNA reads TGTGCCAGCATTCAGACAAGGCACTCCGAAGAGACCCAGTACTTC.

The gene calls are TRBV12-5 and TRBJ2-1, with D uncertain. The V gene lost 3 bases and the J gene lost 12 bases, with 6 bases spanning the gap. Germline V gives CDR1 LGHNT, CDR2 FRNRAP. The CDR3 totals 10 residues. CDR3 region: CASGFTRQFF. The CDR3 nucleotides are TGTGCTAGTGGTTTCACACGGCAGTTCTTC.

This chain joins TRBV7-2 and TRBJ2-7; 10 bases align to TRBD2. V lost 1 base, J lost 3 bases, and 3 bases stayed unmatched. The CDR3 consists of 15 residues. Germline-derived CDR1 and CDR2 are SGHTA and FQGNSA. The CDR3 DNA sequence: TGTGCCAGCAGCTTAGAAGCGGGAGGGGGCTACGAGCAGTACTTC. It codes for CASSLEAGGGYEQYF.

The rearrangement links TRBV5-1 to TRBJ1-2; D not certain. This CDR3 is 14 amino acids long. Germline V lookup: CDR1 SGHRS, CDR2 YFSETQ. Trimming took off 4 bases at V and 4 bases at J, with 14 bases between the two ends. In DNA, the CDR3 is TGCGCCAGCAGCCCCCCACAGACCTTCTATGGCTACACCTTC. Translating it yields CASSPPQTFYGYTF.

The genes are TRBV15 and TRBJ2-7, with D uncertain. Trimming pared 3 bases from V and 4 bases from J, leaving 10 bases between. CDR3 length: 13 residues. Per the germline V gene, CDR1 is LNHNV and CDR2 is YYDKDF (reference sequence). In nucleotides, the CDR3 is TGTGCCACCAGCAGTGGGGATGCGTACGAGCAGTACTTC. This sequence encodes CATSSGDAYEQYF.

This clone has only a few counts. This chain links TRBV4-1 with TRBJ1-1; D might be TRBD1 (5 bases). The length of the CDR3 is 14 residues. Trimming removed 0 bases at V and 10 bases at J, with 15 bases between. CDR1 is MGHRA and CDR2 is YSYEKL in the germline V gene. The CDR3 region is CASSQDGAVLGAFF. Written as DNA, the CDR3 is TGCGCCAGCAGCCAAGATGGGGCAGTACTCGGAGCTTTCTTT.

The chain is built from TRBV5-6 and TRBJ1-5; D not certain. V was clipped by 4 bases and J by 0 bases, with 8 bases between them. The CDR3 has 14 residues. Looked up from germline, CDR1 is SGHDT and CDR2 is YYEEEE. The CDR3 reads CASSGQNSNQPQHF. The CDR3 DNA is TGTGCCAGCAGCGGGCAGAATAGCAATCAGCCCCAGCATTTT.

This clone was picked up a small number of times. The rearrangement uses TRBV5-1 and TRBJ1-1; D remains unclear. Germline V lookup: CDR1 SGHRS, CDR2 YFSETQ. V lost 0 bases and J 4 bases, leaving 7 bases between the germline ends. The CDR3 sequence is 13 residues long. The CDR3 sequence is CASSLVPATEAFF. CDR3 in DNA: TGCGCCAGCAGCTTGGTTCCGGCCACTGAAGCTTTCTTT. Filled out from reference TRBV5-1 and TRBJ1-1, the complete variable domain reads KAGVTQTPRYLIKTRGQQVTLSCSPISGHRSVSWYQQTPGQGLQFLFEYFSETQRNKGNFPGRFSGRQFSNSRSEMNVSTLELGDSALYLCASSLVPATEAFFGQGTRLTVV.

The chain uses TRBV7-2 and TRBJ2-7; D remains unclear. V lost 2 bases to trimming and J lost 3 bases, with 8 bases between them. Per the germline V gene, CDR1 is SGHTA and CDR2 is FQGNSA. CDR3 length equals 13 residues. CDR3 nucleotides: TGTGCCAGCAGCTTACAACCCATCTACGAGCAGTACTTC. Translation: CASSLQPIYEQYF.

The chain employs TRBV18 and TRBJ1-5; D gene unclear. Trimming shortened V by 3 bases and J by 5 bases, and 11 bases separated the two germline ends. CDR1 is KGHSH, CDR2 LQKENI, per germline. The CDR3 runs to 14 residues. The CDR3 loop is CASSPQEGYQPQHF. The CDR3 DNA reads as TGTGCCAGCTCACCCCAGGAGGGTTATCAGCCCCAGCATTTT.

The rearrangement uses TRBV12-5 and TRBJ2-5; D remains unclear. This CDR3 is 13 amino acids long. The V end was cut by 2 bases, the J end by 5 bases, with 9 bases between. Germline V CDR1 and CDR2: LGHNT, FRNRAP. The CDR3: CASGLITLETQYF. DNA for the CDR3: TGTGCTAGTGGTTTGATAACCTTGGAGACCCAGTACTTC.

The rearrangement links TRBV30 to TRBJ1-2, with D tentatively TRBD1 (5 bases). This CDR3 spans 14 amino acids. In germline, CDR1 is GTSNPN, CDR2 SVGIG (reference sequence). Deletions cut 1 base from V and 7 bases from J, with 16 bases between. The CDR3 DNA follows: TGTGCCTGGAGTGCCGACGCGGGGGTGAGTGGCTACACCTTC. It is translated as CAWSADAGVSGYTF.

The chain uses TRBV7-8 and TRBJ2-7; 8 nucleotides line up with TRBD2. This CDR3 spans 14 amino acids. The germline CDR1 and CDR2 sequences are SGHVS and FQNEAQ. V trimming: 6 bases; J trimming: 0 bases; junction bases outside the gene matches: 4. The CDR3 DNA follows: TGTGCCAGCAGGACCGGGACTAGCTCCTACGAGCAGTACTTC. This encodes CASRTGTSSYEQYF.

Here the CDR3 reads CASSSGQGSDQPQHF. The CDR3 coding sequence is TGTGCCAGCAGCTCCGGACAGGGGAGTGATCAGCCCCAGCATTTT. V is TRBV6-5 and J is TRBJ1-5; 9 bases fit TRBD1. Germline values: CDR1 MNHEY, CDR2 SVGAGI. V lost 6 bases to trimming and J lost 5 bases; unmatched junction nucleotides: 8. The CDR3 spans 15 residues.

In DNA form, the CDR3 reads TGTGCCAGTAGGACCGGGACAGCCCTTTCCACTGAAGCTTTCTTT. This encodes CASRTGTALSTEAFF. The chain is built from TRBV19 and TRBJ1-1; TRBD1 agrees at 7 bases. Germline trimming cut 6 bases from V and 4 bases from J; bases unmatched to any gene: 11. This CDR3 region has 15 residues. Germline lookup yields CDR1 LNHDA and CDR2 SQIVND (reference sequence). The whole variable domain, remainder taken from reference TRBV19 and TRBJ1-1, is DGGITQSPKYLFRKEGQNVTLSCEQNLNHDAMYWYRQDPGQGLRLIYYSQIVNDFQKGDIAEGYSVSREKKESFPLTVTSAQKNPTAFYLCASRTGTALSTEAFFGQGTRLTVV.